What follows is one TCR beta chain and its context. As yet, its antigen is unknown. The PCR employed 60 Vbeta primers together with 13 Jbeta primers. The table came from immunoSEQ multiplex PCR; TCRdb's copy has only in-frame clones and leaves some out. The table shows about 110,000 clones, with over 60% occurring only once. The data derive from a study of cytomegalovirus exposure and HLA in healthy donors. Across the study: The study's early data release held about 85 million unique TCRs from HLA-typed donors.

Regarding the study as a whole: The study found most TCR sequences rare, yet found some public TCRs in many donors. Presence/absence analyses supposed approximately even sequencing depth among donors.

This TCR was sampled from a man in his thirties or forties in good health and CMV-seropositive. Sequenced: PBMCs.

CDR3 in DNA: TGTGCCAGCAGCCCGTTGCCAGTATATGAGCAGTTCTTC. Translating it yields CASSPLPVYEQFF. The chain couples TRBV4-2 to TRBJ2-1; D not certain. V lost 4 bases and J lost 8, with 12 bases in between. Germline V gene sequence: CDR1 LGHNA, CDR2 YNFKEQ. CDR3 size: 13 residues.